The entry below gives a single T cell receptor (beta chain) sequence along with its context. The antigen is not known. This entry is derived from a study of cytomegalovirus exposure and HLA in healthy donors. 60 Vbeta and 13 Jbeta primers were used in PCR. Authors' analysis steps: As a later analysis found, there were roughly 80 million unique TCR beta chains, of which roughly 11 million were shared. Libraries were prepared by immunoSEQ multiplex PCR; TCRdb keeps only in-frame clonotypes and omits some of them. V and J calls and clone size are those listed in that table; D and trimming were worked out from the DNA. Of about 300,000 clones listed, around 86% are singletons. The CDR3 is made up of 16 amino acids. In germline, CDR1 is MDHEN, CDR2 SYDVKM. Losses at the gene ends were 6 bases for V and 4 bases for J; bases not matched to a gene: 9. Findings of the study overall: In vitro experiments confirmed that three CMV-associated chains were specific for CMV antigens.

The J gene is TRBJ2-1, the V gene TRBV28; 10 bases are a match to TRBD2. This TCR was sampled from a man in his forties in good health and CMV-seropositive. The sample consisted of PBMCs. The CDR3 coding sequence is TGTGCCAGCAGCCCAAGCGGGAGGGCCAAATACAATGAGCAGTTCTTC. This translates into CASSPSGRAKYNEQFF.